The rows below give T cell receptor beta chains drawn from one sample of a study of T cells in narcolepsy. TCRdb's copy holds only in-frame clones and misses some; the assay was immunoSEQ multiplex PCR. The table has approximately 28,000 clones, approximately 80% seen once. Sequenced: CD45RA- memory CD4+ T cells from PBMCs. Receptor source: a human donor with narcolepsy. Each CDR3 is given with its conserved first and last residue. The order of the fields is J gene, V gene, D gene, clone size, CDR3 protein, CDR3 DNA. The D gene is left open where the match is weak. Size values are once, few and many counts, or a class for expanded clones, and some rows have none.

TRBJ1-4 | TRBV11-2 | TRBD1 | - | CASSLGTGATNEKLFF | TGTGCCAGCAGCTTAGGGACAGGGGCAACTAATGAAAAACTGTTTTTT
TRBJ2-3 | TRBV18 | - | - | CASSPVGGPSADTQYF | TGTGCCAGCTCACCAGTTGGGGGGCCGTCCGCAGATACGCAGTATTTT
TRBJ2-3 | TRBV5-8 | - | - | CASSSRQRADTQYF | TGTGCCAGCAGCTCCAGGCAGCGGGCGGATACGCAGTATTTT
TRBJ1-2 | TRBV6-5 | - | - | CASSYSSGAGYGYTF | TGTGCCAGCAGTTACTCGAGTGGTGCGGGGTATGGCTACACCTTC
TRBJ2-1 | TRBV11-2 | TRBD2 | - | CASSVGTTGNEQFF | TGTGCCAGCAGCGTCGGGACTACCGGTAATGAGCAGTTCTTC
TRBJ1-1 | TRBV18 | TRBD1 | once | CASSPVRDSTTEAFF | TGTGCCAGCTCTCCCGTCCGGGACAGTACCACTGAAGCTTTCTTT
TRBJ2-1 | TRBV29-1 | TRBD1 | - | CSVQGPTGGGRNEQFF | TGCAGCGTCCAGGGGCCCACAGGGGGCGGACGGAATGAGCAGTTCTTC
TRBJ2-3 | TRBV9 | TRBD2 | few | CASSVDGRGGRSTDTQYF | TGTGCCAGCAGCGTAGATGGCCGGGGGGGCCGGAGCACAGATACGCAGTATTTT
TRBJ2-7 | TRBV5-4 | - | - | CASSPNQGYEQYF | TGTGCCAGCAGCCCCAACCAGGGCTACGAGCAGTACTTC
TRBJ2-2 | TRBV12-5 | - | - | CASGAGQGQTGELFF | TGTGCTAGTGGTGCGGGGCAGGGGCAGACCGGGGAGCTGTTTTTT
TRBJ2-3 | TRBV30 | TRBD2 | - | CAWSRGGAGDTQYF | TGTGCCTGGAGCCGCGGGGGGGCCGGAGATACGCAGTATTTT
TRBJ2-3 | TRBV11-2 | TRBD1 | once | CASSQRPGTGGPDTQYF | TGTGCCAGCAGCCAGCGGCCCGGGACAGGGGGGCCAGATACGCAGTATTTT
TRBJ2-3 | TRBV30 | TRBD2 | - | CAWGAGGSSTDTQYF | TGTGCCTGGGGAGCGGGGGGGTCGAGCACAGATACGCAGTATTTT
TRBJ1-4 | TRBV7-2 | TRBD1 | - | CASSHPTGAGEKLFF | TGTGCCAGCAGCCACCCCACAGGGGCGGGGGAAAAACTGTTTTTT
TRBJ1-1 | TRBV11-3 | TRBD1 | - | CASSFRGEAFF | TGTGCCAGCAGCTTCAGGGGGGAAGCTTTCTTT
TRBJ2-5 | TRBV30 | - | - | CAWSQGLEETQYF | TGTGCCTGGAGCCAAGGGCTAGAAGAGACCCAGTACTTC
TRBJ1-1 | TRBV5-1 | - | - | CASTPLGGPRMNTEAFF | TGCGCCAGCACCCCCCTGGGGGGGCCGCGGATGAACACTGAAGCTTTCTTT
TRBJ2-5 | TRBV11-2 | - | - | CASTSSNQGAETQYF | TGTGCCAGCACCTCGTCAAACCAGGGAGCCGAGACCCAGTACTTC
TRBJ2-1 | TRBV6-1 | TRBD2 | - | CASSELAGGPSEQFF | TGTGCCAGCAGCGAACTAGCGGGGGGGCCGAGTGAGCAGTTCTTC
TRBJ2-2 | TRBV14 | - | few | CASSQPQGNTGELFF | TGTGCCAGCAGCCAGCCTCAGGGGAACACCGGGGAGCTGTTTTTT
TRBJ2-2 | TRBV5-1 | TRBD1 | - | CASSLMRDRGRSGELFF | TGCGCCAGCAGCTTGATGCGGGACAGGGGGCGATCCGGGGAGCTGTTTTTT
TRBJ2-3 | TRBV27 | TRBD2 | - | CASSRTSGYTDTQYF | TGTGCCAGCAGCCGGACTAGCGGGTACACAGATACGCAGTATTTT
TRBJ1-1 | TRBV5-1 | - | - | CASSLVGGGGNTEAFF | TGCGCCAGCAGCTTGGTTGGGGGCGGGGGAAACACTGAAGCTTTCTTT
TRBJ1-1 | TRBV19 | TRBD1 | - | CPGTGATEAFF | TGTCCCGGGACAGGGGCCACTGAAGCTTTCTTT
TRBJ1-1 | TRBV6-5 | - | - | CAIRPGNTEAFF | TGTGCCATCAGACCCGGTAACACTGAAGCTTTCTTT